A single sample is the source of the 20 T cell receptor beta chains below, sequenced in a study of CD4+ T cells in melanoma (dated by TCRdb to 2021 to 2024). Library preparation used the immunoSEQ multiplex PCR assay. Held by TCRdb, this immuneACCESS table contains in-frame sequences only and omits some clones. Under half of the omission traces to an unresolved V gene where checked; the cause of the rest is unknown. The sample records almost 15,000 clones, about 66% of which are singletons. The top ten clonotypes cover approximately 15% of the sample. The specimen was cells from a culture (not recorded whether cultured in vitro). All receptors derive from a human donor with melanoma.

CDR3 loop: CASSLVSSGGQETQYF. CDR3 nucleotides: TGTGCCAGCAGCTTAGTGTCTAGCGGGGGACAAGAGACCCAGTACTTC. The chain links TRBV7-9 to TRBJ2-5; 10 bases line up with TRBD2. The trim removed 1 base at V and 2 bases at J, leaving 4 bases unmatched. The germline CDR1 and CDR2 sequences are SEHNR and FQNEAQ (reference sequence). CDR3 length equals 16 residues.

In DNA form, the CDR3 reads TGCGCCAGCAGTTCGGGGGTAGACGTACCAGGTACGCAGTATTTT. Protein product: CASSSGVDVPGTQYF. The J gene is TRBJ2-3, the V gene TRBV5-1; D is possibly TRBD2 (6 bases). CDR1 is SGHRS, CDR2 YFSETQ, per germline. This CDR3 is 15 amino acids long. With 5 bases removed from V and 8 bases from J, the gap between germline ends came to 21 bases.

In DNA, the CDR3 is TGTGCCAGCAGCCCCAGACTAGCGGGAGCCAAAAACATTCAGTACTTC. Its translation: CASSPRLAGAKNIQYF. The chain couples TRBV9 to TRBJ2-4; 10 bases fit TRBD2. Germline CDR1 reads SGDLS; CDR2 reads YYNGEE. The CDR3 extends over 16 amino acids. V lost 4 bases to trimming and J lost 0 bases; unmatched junction nucleotides: 4.

This clone was observed a handful of times. This sequence joins TRBV4-1 and TRBJ1-2, with a tentative D call TRBD1 (5 bases). This CDR3 is 16 amino acids long. Germline-derived CDR1 and CDR2 are MGHRA and YSYEKL. V lost 1 base and J lost 4, with 16 bases in between. The DNA for the CDR3 is TGCGCCAGCAGCCAAGGGGGCGGGCCGCTTATCTATGGCTACACCTTC. This sequence encodes CASSQGGGPLIYGYTF.

A few counts support this clone. This chain links TRBV19 with TRBJ1-1; TRBD1 aligns across 7 bases. This CDR3 is built from 14 residues. V lost 7 bases, J lost 0 bases, and 5 bases stayed unmatched. Germline V gives CDR1 LNHDA, CDR2 SQIVND (reference sequence). The CDR3 nucleotides are TGTGCCAGTATGTGGAGGGGGCTGAACACTGAAGCTTTCTTT. Translating it yields CASMWRGLNTEAFF.

This chain uses TRBV4-1 with TRBJ2-1; 9 bases match TRBD1. The germline CDR1 and CDR2 sequences are MGHRA and YSYEKL. The CDR3 has 15 amino acids. The junction had 3 bases not matched to a gene; V was cut back by 3 bases and J by 3 bases. The CDR3, as DNA: TGCGCCAGCAGCCATCCGGACAGGGGCTACAATGAGCAGTTCTTC. The encoded protein is CASSHPDRGYNEQFF.

V usage is TRBV23-1 and J usage is TRBJ2-2; TRBD2 matches at 7 bases. TRBV23-1 is placed among ORFs of uncertain function. The V and J ends lost 4 bases and 4 bases, in that order; junction bases with no gene match: 12. This CDR3 has 17 residues. The CDR3 sequence: CASSPPRGYSCTGELFF. The CDR3 bases are TGCGCCAGCAGTCCTCCGCGGGGGTATAGTTGCACCGGGGAGCTGTTTTTT.

The chain employs TRBV30 and TRBJ2-7, with 9 bases lining up with TRBD1. V lost 3 bases to trimming and J lost 1 base; unmatched junction nucleotides: 7. Germline values: CDR1 GTSNPN, CDR2 SVGIG (reference sequence). CDR3 size: 15 residues. The CDR3 reads CAWSLEGTGSYEQYF. The CDR3 DNA reads TGTGCCTGGAGCCTAGAGGGGACAGGGTCCTACGAGCAGTACTTC.

The chain couples TRBV5-1 to TRBJ2-1; D might be TRBD2 (6 bases). The CDR3 length is 16 residues. Germline V gene lookup returns CDR1 SGHRS and CDR2 YFSETQ. Trimming took off 2 bases at V and 5 bases at J, with 17 bases between the two ends. The CDR3 bases are TGCGCCAGCAGCTTCGGCGGGGCTCGGGTGGACAATGAGCAGTTCTTC. This codes for CASSFGGARVDNEQFF. The whole variable domain, filled in from reference TRBV5-1 and TRBJ2-1, reads KAGVTQTPRYLIKTRGQQVTLSCSPISGHRSVSWYQQTPGQGLQFLFEYFSETQRNKGNFPGRFSGRQFSNSRSEMNVSTLELGDSALYLCASSFGGARVDNEQFFGPGTRLTVL.

V gene TRBV6-1 combines with J gene TRBJ1-1; D gene ambiguous. V was shortened by 7 bases and J by 4 bases, with 13 bases between the two germline ends. The CDR3 extends over 13 amino acids. CDR1 is MNHNS, CDR2 SASEGT, per germline. Written as DNA, the CDR3 is TGTGCCAGCAATCGGTTCGAGGGCACTGAAGCTTTCTTT. It translates to CASNRFEGTEAFF.

This clone was counted a single time. The chain uses TRBV5-6 and TRBJ1-1; D is uncertain. V lost 5 bases to trimming and J lost 1 base, with 15 bases between them. This CDR3 is 15 amino acids long. The V gene's germline CDR1 is SGHDT and CDR2 YYEEEE. The CDR3 DNA follows: TGTGCCAGCAGGTCGGACGGGCCGGGGAACACTGAAGCTTTCTTT. Translating gives CASRSDGPGNTEAFF.

The V call is TRBV29-1, the J call TRBJ2-5; 9 positions match TRBD2. The trim removed 6 bases at V and 1 base at J, leaving 3 bases unmatched. Germline CDR1 and CDR2: SQVTM and ANQGSEA. The CDR3 extends over 13 amino acids. This CDR3 is CSVGTSSQETQYF. CDR3 in DNA: TGCAGCGTCGGGACTAGCTCCCAAGAGACCCAGTACTTC. The whole variable domain, remainder taken from reference TRBV29-1 and TRBJ2-5, is SAVISQKPSRDICQRGTSLTIQCQVDSQVTMMFWYRQQPGQSLTLIATANQGSEATYESGFVIDKFPISRPNLTFSTLTVSNMSPEDSSIYLCSVGTSSQETQYFGPGTRLLVL.

The V and J genes are TRBV5-1 and TRBJ2-5, with D maybe TRBD2 (6 bases). V shed 6 bases and J shed 1 base, with 13 bases lying between them. The CDR3 length is 14 residues. The germline V gene has CDR1 SGHRS and CDR2 YFSETQ. CDR3 loop: CASTTQGGQETQYF. CDR3 sequence (DNA): TGCGCCAGCACAACTCAGGGAGGCCAAGAGACCCAGTACTTC.

The chain is built from TRBV7-9 and TRBJ2-1; D is perhaps TRBD2 (5 bases). Germline loops: CDR1 SEHNR, CDR2 FQNEAQ (reference sequence). V gave up 5 bases and J gave up 10 bases, with 18 bases separating them. This CDR3 is 14 amino acids long. The CDR3 region has the DNA TGTGCCAGCAGCATACTAGGTGGAGATCGGGAGCAGTTCTTC. Amino acid sequence: CASSILGGDREQFF.

V gene TRBV5-1 combines with J gene TRBJ2-5; 7 nucleotides line up with TRBD1. From germline, CDR1 is SGHRS and CDR2 YFSETQ. This CDR3 has 15 amino acids. The J segment lost 4 bases and the V segment lost 0 bases, leaving 6 bases of the junction unmatched. The CDR3 DNA reads TGCGCCAGCAGCTTGGAGACAGGGCGCAGAGAGACCCAGTACTTC. This codes for CASSLETGRRETQYF.

The chain has TRBV2 and TRBJ2-5; a possible D gene is TRBD2 (5 bases). The CDR3 totals 13 residues. V was pared by 4 bases and J by 11 bases, with 17 bases between. Per the germline V gene, CDR1 is SNHLY and CDR2 is FYNNEI. This CDR3 is CASSAPSLGEQYF. The CDR3 DNA sequence: TGTGCCAGCAGTGCGCCCAGTCTCGGGGAGCAGTACTTC.

This clone was observed a handful of times. The chain combines TRBV7-6 with TRBJ2-5, with D possibly TRBD2 on 6 matching bases. The CDR3 consists of 13 residues. Per germline, CDR1 SGHVS and CDR2 FNYEAQ. The ends were cut back, 5 bases at V and 7 bases at J, with 14 bases in the middle. This CDR3 is CASSPRDSGTQYF. In DNA, the CDR3 is TGTGCCAGCAGCCCGAGGGACTCGGGGACCCAGTACTTC.

The chain recombines TRBV6-6 with TRBJ1-6; maybe TRBD1 (5 bases). The V gene lost 2 bases and the J gene lost 8 bases, with 10 bases spanning the gap. Germline V gene sequence: CDR1 MNHNY, CDR2 SVGAGI (reference sequence). The CDR3 runs to 14 residues. DNA for the CDR3: TGTGCCAGCAGTTACAAGGGACTTGATTCACCCCTCCACTTT. This encodes CASSYKGLDSPLHF.

V usage is TRBV7-2 and J usage is TRBJ1-2; D uncertain. From germline, CDR1 is SGHTA and CDR2 FQGNSA. Trimming took 2 bases from V and 4 from J, leaving 11 bases between them. The CDR3 extends over 14 amino acids. The CDR3 protein is CASSLSRLSYGYTF. CDR3 DNA sequence: TGTGCCAGCAGCTTATCGCGACTGAGCTATGGCTACACCTTC. Supplemented by reference TRBV7-2 and TRBJ1-2, the full variable domain reads GAGVSQSPSNKVTEKGKDVELRCDPISGHTALYWYRQSLGQGLEFLIYFQGNSAPDKSGLPSDRFSAERTGGSVSTLTIQRTQQEDSAVYLCASSLSRLSYGYTFGSGTRLTVV.

This chain uses TRBV5-1 with TRBJ2-2; D gene unclear. The germline CDR1 and CDR2 sequences are SGHRS and YFSETQ. The CDR3 is 11 amino acids. Trimming left V 3 bases short and J 8 bases short, with 5 bases between. The DNA for the CDR3 is TGCGCCAGCAGCTCCAGGGGGGAGCTGTTTTTT. Its translation: CASSSRGELFF.